Listed below are T cell receptor beta chains from one sample, sequenced in a study of T cell repertoires in aging, cancer and after chemotherapy. TCRdb re-called the multiplex PCR reads with MiXCR, one entry per CDR3 protein. The sample comprises 9,500 to 15,000 distinct CDR3 sequences, 30% to 35% of which are singletons, and roughly a tenth rests with the top ten. The sequencing input was blood. The receptors stem from a human donor in good health. The donor label of this sample is uncertain. Both conserved end residues are part of each CDR3. D genes are given only for firm matches. Expanded clones get a size class; other rows say once, few or many, or leave the size out.

clone size	J gene	D gene	V gene	CDR3 protein	CDR3 DNA
medium-sized	TRBJ2-3	.	TRBV29-1	CSVGTRQGDTQYF	TGCAGCGTTGGTACGAGACAAGGAGATACGCAGTATTTT
.	TRBJ2-1	TRBD2	TRBV6-5	CASRTPSGGAEQFF	TGTGCCAGCAGAACTCCTAGCGGGGGGGCGGAGCAGTTCTTC
.	TRBJ2-7	.	TRBV6-1	CASTYPRQGGTYEQYF	TGTGCCAGCACCTACCCTAGACAGGGAGGAACCTACGAGCAGTACTTC
.	TRBJ1-2	.	TRBV5-5	CASSGTGTPDNYGYTF	TGTGCCAGCAGCGGCACCGGGACACCAGATAACTATGGCTACACCTTC
.	TRBJ2-7	.	TRBV27	CASSVRAVGGYEQYF	TGTGCCAGCAGTGTGAGGGCAGTAGGTGGCTACGAGCAGTACTTC
.	TRBJ2-7	.	TRBV7-6	CASSYGTSYEQYF	TGTGCCAGCAGTTACGGGACTTCCTACGAGCAGTACTTC
.	TRBJ2-7	.	TRBV20-1	CSAGPNTPPYEQYF	TGCAGTGCTGGGCCCAATACCCCCCCATACGAGCAGTACTTC
.	TRBJ2-5	TRBD2	TRBV5-5	CASSLGLAGAKYF	TGCGCCAGCAGCTTAGGACTAGCGGGGGCTAAGTACTTC
.	TRBJ1-1	.	TRBV19	CASSIGSHTEAFF	TGTGCCAGTAGTATCGGGAGCCACACTGAAGCTTTCTTT
few	TRBJ1-5	TRBD1	TRBV11-2	CASSRSGTGSTYSNQPQHF	TGTGCCAGCAGCCGGTCGGGGACAGGGTCCACCTATAGCAATCAGCCCCAGCATTTT
.	TRBJ2-5	TRBD2	TRBV6-5	CASRSELTSGGEETQYF	TGTGCCAGCAGATCGGAATTGACTAGCGGGGGAGAAGAGACCCAGTACTTC
.	TRBJ1-5	.	TRBV15	CATSRVHSNQPQHF	TGTGCCACCAGCAGAGTCCACAGCAATCAGCCCCAGCATTTT
.	TRBJ1-1	.	TRBV5-1	CASSLGGSGRWDTEAFF	TGCGCCAGCAGCTTGGGGGGTTCGGGTCGCTGGGACACTGAAGCTTTCTTT
.	TRBJ2-5	.	TRBV12-3/TRBV12-4	CASSFPPTETQYF	TGTGCCAGCAGTTTCCCCCCGACGGAGACCCAGTACTTC
.	TRBJ2-5	.	TRBV5-6	CASSLRFSPYTYQETQYF	TGTGCCAGCAGTTTAAGGTTTTCTCCCTATACGTACCAAGAGACCCAGTACTTC
few	TRBJ2-1	.	TRBV19	CASSRSDSRDEQFF	TGTGCCAGTAGTAGGTCGGACAGCCGGGATGAGCAGTTCTTC
.	TRBJ1-5	TRBD1	TRBV11-1	CASRSGGSNQSQHF	TGTGCCAGCAGATCAGGGGGCAGCAATCAGTCCCAGCATTTT
few	TRBJ1-5	TRBD1	TRBV6-6	CASSYGVTGMGQPQHF	TGTGCCAGCAGTTACGGGGTGACAGGGATGGGTCAGCCCCAGCATTTT
once	TRBJ1-1	.	TRBV10-3	CAISFEDRGRTFF	TGTGCCATCAGCTTCGAGGACCGGGGGAGAACTTTCTTT
few	TRBJ1-5	.	TRBV18	CASSPGAGNQPQHF	TGTGCCAGCTCACCGGGTGCGGGCAATCAGCCCCAGCATTTT
few	TRBJ2-6	.	TRBV12-3/TRBV12-4	CASSPTGPRANVLTF	TGTGCCAGCAGCCCGACAGGCCCCCGGGCCAACGTCCTGACTTTC
.	TRBJ1-1	.	TRBV6-5	CASSQREVRQAKGKNTEAFF	TGTGCCAGCAGTCAAAGGGAGGTTAGACAGGCCAAGGGGAAGAACACTGAAGCTTTCTTT
.	TRBJ1-1	.	TRBV19	CASSISSGNTEAFF	TGTGCCAGTAGTATATCATCGGGGAACACTGAAGCTTTCTTT
medium-sized	TRBJ2-3	TRBD1	TRBV6-1	CASSAGTGSDTQYF	TGTGCCAGCAGCGCCGGGACAGGGAGCGATACGCAGTATTTT
few	TRBJ1-6	TRBD1	TRBV27	CASSFGTGNSPLHF	TGTGCCAGCAGTTTCGGGACAGGGAATTCACCCCTCCACTTT
.	TRBJ2-4	.	TRBV6-1	CASSESGTFLAKNIQYF	TGTGCCAGCAGTGAATCGGGGACTTTCCTAGCCAAAAACATTCAGTACTTC
medium-sized	TRBJ1-2	TRBD1	TRBV13	CASSGRTGNWGYTF	TGTGCCAGCAGCGGAAGGACAGGGAACTGGGGCTACACCTTC
medium-sized	TRBJ2-3	TRBD2	TRBV24-1	CATSEPASGGDTQYF	TGTGCCACCAGTGAACCCGCTAGCGGGGGAGATACGCAGTATTTT
.	TRBJ1-2	TRBD1	TRBV20-1	CSASGGSGGPYGYTF	TGCAGTGCTAGTGGTGGTTCAGGGGGTCCCTATGGCTACACCTTC
.	TRBJ2-3	.	TRBV6-2/TRBV6-3	CASSYSTEIPNLPSTDTQYF	TGTGCCAGCAGTTACTCGACCGAAATCCCGAACCTTCCTAGCACAGATACGCAGTATTTT
.	TRBJ2-3	.	TRBV7-2	CASSRPRTPSTDTQYF	TGTGCCAGCAGCCGTCCCCGGACTCCAAGCACAGATACGCAGTATTTT
.	TRBJ1-2	TRBD1	TRBV27	CASSNNRGAYGYTF	TGTGCCAGCAGTAACAACAGGGGGGCCTATGGCTACACCTTC
.	TRBJ1-2	TRBD1	TRBV19	CASSSDREDYGYTF	TGTGCCAGTTCCTCGGACAGGGAGGACTATGGCTACACCTTC
.	TRBJ2-1	TRBD2	TRBV4-2	CASSQDWSGGQFF	TGTGCCAGCAGCCAAGATTGGAGCGGGGGGCAGTTCTTC
.	TRBJ2-1	TRBD2	TRBV29-1	CSIGSWSGVFYNEQFF	TGCAGCATTGGCAGTTGGAGCGGGGTGTTCTACAATGAGCAGTTCTTC
few	TRBJ1-2	TRBD1	TRBV6-2/TRBV6-3	CASSSDRAIYGYTF	TGTGCCAGCAGCTCGGACAGGGCCATCTATGGCTACACCTTC
medium-sized	TRBJ2-1	TRBD2	TRBV29-1	CSVAGLAGEDEQFF	TGCAGCGTTGCGGGACTAGCGGGGGAGGATGAGCAGTTCTTC
few	TRBJ1-1	TRBD1	TRBV6-1	CASRQPGTGLTEAFF	TGTGCCAGCAGACAACCTGGGACAGGGCTCACTGAAGCTTTCTTT
.	TRBJ2-7	TRBD2	TRBV6-5	CASGREGEQYF	TGTGCCAGTGGCAGGGAGGGCGAGCAGTACTTC
medium-sized	TRBJ1-5	TRBD1	TRBV6-6	CASSRQGVGQPQHF	TGTGCCAGCAGTCGACAGGGGGTTGGTCAGCCCCAGCATTTT
few	TRBJ2-3	.	TRBV13	CASSFGNGRGTDTQYF	TGTGCCAGCAGCTTTGGTAACGGTCGTGGTACAGATACGCAGTATTTT
.	TRBJ2-1	TRBD2	TRBV12-3/TRBV12-4	CASSLSSGGDNEQFF	TGTGCCAGCAGCCTCTCTAGCGGGGGGGACAATGAGCAGTTCTTC
.	TRBJ2-3	.	TRBV5-1	CASSLKLADTQYF	TGCGCCAGCAGCTTGAAGCTGGCAGATACGCAGTATTTT
.	TRBJ2-2	.	TRBV11-1	CASSLYGTSLFF	TGTGCCAGCAGCTTATACGGGACATCGCTGTTTTTT
.	TRBJ2-5	.	TRBV30	CAWSPKETQYF	TGTGCCTGGAGCCCTAAAGAGACCCAGTACTTC
.	TRBJ1-1	.	TRBV29-1	CSVEEPRGTEAFF	TGCAGCGTTGAAGAACCCCGAGGCACTGAAGCTTTCTTT
.	TRBJ2-5	.	TRBV6-5	CASSYSAWGRETQYF	TGTGCCAGCAGTTACTCGGCCTGGGGACGGGAGACCCAGTACTTC
once	TRBJ1-1	.	TRBV18	CASSPTNRRVMNTEAFF	TGTGCCAGCTCACCAACCAACAGAAGAGTAATGAACACTGAAGCTTTCTTT
large	TRBJ2-3	.	TRBV19	CASKVGSTGPNTDTQYF	TGTGCCAGCAAAGTAGGGTCGACCGGGCCCAACACAGATACGCAGTATTTT
.	TRBJ1-1	.	TRBV6-6	CASSRTDEAFF	TGTGCCAGCAGTCGCACAGATGAAGCTTTCTTT
.	TRBJ1-2	TRBD1	TRBV6-5	CASRDPGTGGYGYTF	TGTGCCAGCAGGGACCCCGGGACAGGGGGCTATGGCTACACCTTC
.	TRBJ1-6	.	TRBV10-3	CAISGTENSPLHF	TGTGCCATCAGTGGGACAGAAAATTCACCCCTCCACTTT
few	TRBJ1-2	.	TRBV7-9	CASSLKTAGGYTF	TGTGCCAGCAGCTTAAAAACTGCTGGGGGCTACACCTTC
.	TRBJ2-5	TRBD1	TRBV6-5	CASSFGGQGGETQYF	TGTGCCAGCAGTTTCGGGGGACAGGGGGGAGAGACCCAGTACTTC
.	TRBJ1-2	.	TRBV19	CASSIFSAANYGYTF	TGTGCCAGTAGTATCTTTTCGGCAGCTAACTATGGCTACACCTTC
medium-sized	TRBJ2-2	TRBD2	TRBV5-4	CASIPTPGGGELFF	TGTGCCAGCATCCCTACCCCGGGAGGCGGGGAGCTGTTTTTT
few	TRBJ1-1	TRBD1	TRBV5-6	CASRNDRGDTEAFF	TGTGCCAGCAGAAATGACAGGGGGGACACTGAAGCTTTCTTT
.	TRBJ2-5	TRBD2	TRBV6-5	CASSPFAGGKETQYF	TGTGCCAGCAGTCCCTTTGCGGGGGGGAAAGAGACCCAGTACTTC